A single TCR beta chain is shown here with its context. What it recognizes is unknown. This sample is part of a study of T cell repertoires in cytomegalovirus infection. Overall study context: Matching HLA type and CMV infection were both indicated by public TCR beta signatures.

MiXCR, run by TCRdb on the reads, gives a single entry per CDR3 protein. The sample has more than 400,000 distinct CDR3 sequences, around a quarter seen once. Study conclusions and caveats: HLA-C-restricted CMV clonotypes gave the most frequent clonotype in two of eight donors.

CDR3 length: 18 residues. The V and J ends lost 3 bases and 1 base respectively, with 22 bases between them. The chain is built from TRBV23-1 and TRBJ2-7; D is unclear. TRBV23-1 is flagged as an ORF with uncertain function. This receptor was obtained from a human donor in good health (CMV status not recorded). Some clones in this sample may be carry-over from other donors' samples. Input material: PBMCs. In DNA, the CDR3 is TGCGCCAGCAGTCACGAACTCTCCCCTCTTCAGCAATCCTACGAGCAGTACGTC. Amino acid sequence: CASSHELSPLQQSYEQYV.